Presented here are 18 T cell receptor beta chains from one specimen sequenced in a study of blood T cell repertoires in COVID-19. Method: immunoSEQ multiplex PCR; TCRdb's copy keeps in-frame clones and lacks some. The table includes over 150,000 clones, about 83% detected once. Sequencing input: peripheral blood. The source is a woman aged 70-85 years with COVID-19, enrolled during active disease.

As for this clone: This specimen includes other DNA sequences encoding the same CDR3. The chain joins TRBV3-1 (or the pseudogene TRBV3-2) to TRBJ2-7, with no clear D. In germline, CDR1 is LGHDT, CDR2 YNNKEL (reference sequence). The ends were cut back, 0 bases at V and 3 bases at J, with 12 bases in the middle. The CDR3 runs to 15 residues. CDR3: CASSQDLGEGYEQYF. The CDR3 DNA sequence: TGTGCCAGCAGCCAAGATCTTGGAGAAGGCTACGAGCAGTACTTC.

This sequence joins TRBV6-5 and TRBJ1-4; D remains unclear. V lost 0 bases and J lost 10, with 6 bases in between. Germline V gives CDR1 MNHEY, CDR2 SVGAGI. This CDR3 is 12 amino acids long. The CDR3, as DNA: TGTGCCAGCAGTTACTCGGCAGGAAAACTGTTTTTT. Amino acids: CASSYSAGKLFF.

The chain has TRBV27 and TRBJ1-2, with D perhaps matching TRBD1 (6 bases). The CDR3 is 15 amino acids. V was clipped by 5 bases and J by 7 bases, with 20 bases between them. Germline CDR1 and CDR2: MNHEY and SMNVEV (reference sequence). Here the CDR3 reads CASSPQGQTVSGYTF. CDR3 in DNA: TGTGCCAGCAGTCCACAGGGTCAAACTGTGAGTGGCTACACCTTC.

This clone has just one count. V is TRBV2 and J is TRBJ2-7; 9 nucleotides align to TRBD1. Germline CDR1 SNHLY, CDR2 FYNNEI. V shed 4 bases and J 3 bases; nucleotides not matched to a gene: 4. There are 14 residues in the CDR3. The CDR3 nucleotides read TGTGCCAGCAGTGGGGTGGGACAGGGCTACGAGCAGTACTTC. Its protein is CASSGVGQGYEQYF.

This chain links TRBV5-1 with TRBJ2-3; 10 bases agree with TRBD1. After removal of 6 bases from V and 4 bases from J, the junction contained 8 bases not matched to a gene. Per germline, CDR1 SGHRS and CDR2 YFSETQ. This CDR3 is built from 15 residues. CDR3 in DNA: TGCGCCAGCACCTCGACAGGGGGCCACGCAGATACGCAGTATTTT. This codes for CASTSTGGHADTQYF.

The V call is TRBV11-3, the J call TRBJ1-1; D may be TRBD1 (6 bases). Germline loops: CDR1 SGHNT, CDR2 YENEEA. V dropped 5 bases and J dropped 1 base, with 17 bases sitting between them. The CDR3 is 16 amino acids. CDR3 nucleotides: TGTGCCAGCAGCCCTTACGGGGGGCGGAGGAACACTGAAGCTTTCTTT. As protein: CASSPYGGRRNTEAFF.

The chain joins TRBV19 to TRBJ2-3; 7 bases line up with TRBD2. Looked up from germline, CDR1 is LNHDA and CDR2 is SQIVND (reference sequence). The CDR3 spans 15 residues. The V and J ends lost 3 bases and 1 base, in that order; junction bases with no gene match: 4. CDR3 protein: CASSMGAGGTDTQYF. CDR3 DNA sequence: TGTGCCAGTAGTATGGGTGCGGGAGGCACAGATACGCAGTATTTT.

This clone appeared a few times. J is TRBJ1-4 and V is TRBV5-1; 11 bases agree with TRBD1. The CDR3 length is 15 residues. V was clipped by 0 bases and J by 10 bases; unmatched bases: 5. Germline-derived CDR1 and CDR2 are SGHRS and YFSETQ. The CDR3 nucleotides are TGCGCCAGCAGCTTGGATGGGACAGGGGGTACAAAACTGTTTTTT. Amino acid sequence: CASSLDGTGGTKLFF.

The V and J genes are TRBV9 and TRBJ2-1; 8 nucleotides align to TRBD2. V lost 2 bases, J lost 7 bases, and 23 bases stayed unmatched. Germline assignment: CDR1 SGDLS and CDR2 YYNGEE. This CDR3 is 20 amino acids long. The CDR3 nucleotides are TGTGCCAGCAGCGTGACTCTAGGGTCCGGGCCGGGACTAGGAATGAATGAGCAGTTCTTC. Amino acid sequence: CASSVTLGSGPGLGMNEQFF.

J is TRBJ2-1 and V is TRBV4-2; a possible D gene is TRBD1 (5 bases). The germline gives CDR1 LGHNA, CDR2 YNFKEQ. The V gene lost 0 bases and the J gene lost 7 bases, with 16 bases spanning the gap. The CDR3 covers 16 residues. In DNA, the CDR3 is TGTGCCAGCAGCCAAGAAGGGCCTAAGGGGTCGAATGAGCAGTTCTTC. Residues: CASSQEGPKGSNEQFF.

This clone was seen a single time. The genes are TRBV6-6 and TRBJ2-2, with TRBD1 matching 9 bases. The length of the CDR3 is 16 residues. Germline trimming cut 6 bases from V and 4 bases from J; bases unmatched to any gene: 9. CDR1 and CDR2 from the germline V gene are MNHNY and SVGAGI (reference sequence). The CDR3: CASSAGTGFSTGELFF. The CDR3 coding sequence is TGTGCCAGCAGCGCCGGGACAGGGTTTAGCACCGGGGAGCTGTTTTTT.

The rearrangement links TRBV11-3 to TRBJ2-7; D might be TRBD2 (6 bases). The germline gives CDR1 SGHNT, CDR2 YENEEA. This CDR3 comprises 15 residues. With 1 base removed from V and 2 bases from J, the gap between germline ends came to 12 bases. CDR3 coding DNA: TGTGCCAGCAGCTTAGGGGGGGTAGGGGCCTACGAGCAGTACTTC. This encodes CASSLGGVGAYEQYF.

The chain joins TRBV5-6 to TRBJ2-1, with TRBD2 matching over 8 bases. With 5 bases clipped from V and 5 bases from J, the junction kept 18 bases outside the gene matches. The germline V gene has CDR1 SGHDT and CDR2 YYEEEE. The CDR3 sequence is 18 residues long. CDR3 sequence: CASRLSGKIPQRHNEQFF. CDR3 sequence (DNA): TGTGCCAGCAGGCTTAGCGGGAAGATACCCCAACGCCACAATGAGCAGTTCTTC. The full variable domain, with the rest looked up from reference TRBV5-6 and TRBJ2-1, is DAGVTQSPTHLIKTRGQQVTLRCSPKSGHDTVSWYQQALGQGPQFIFQYYEEEERQRGNFPDRFSGHQFPNYSSELNVNALLLGDSALYLCASRLSGKIPQRHNEQFFGPGTRLTVL.

The chain joins TRBV30 to TRBJ1-2, with a weak D call TRBD1 (5 bases). Trimming pared 5 bases from V and 4 bases from J, leaving 8 bases between. CDR3 length equals 11 residues. Germline values: CDR1 GTSNPN, CDR2 SVGIG (reference sequence). The CDR3 DNA sequence: TGTGCCTGGGGACAAATCTATGGCTACACCTTC. Its protein is CAWGQIYGYTF.

The rearrangement uses TRBV19 and TRBJ1-5; 10 nucleotides align to TRBD1. The V segment lost 7 bases and the J segment 1 base; nucleotides outside the gene matches: 7. The CDR3 totals 16 residues. CDR1 is LNHDA and CDR2 is SQIVND in the germline V gene (reference sequence). Here the CDR3 DNA reads TGTGCCAGTACGCGACAGGGGGCGAGGAGCAATCAGCCCCAGCATTTT. It specifies CASTRQGARSNQPQHF.

V gene TRBV19 combines with J gene TRBJ1-6; a possible D gene is TRBD1 (6 bases). Germline assignment: CDR1 LNHDA and CDR2 SQIVND (reference sequence). There are 14 residues in the CDR3. The germline V and J ends were trimmed by 6 bases and 7 bases, with 13 bases remaining between them. This CDR3 is CASSPDRTNSPLHF. The CDR3 coding sequence is TGTGCCAGTAGCCCCGACAGGACAAATTCACCCCTCCACTTT.

J is TRBJ2-1 and V is TRBV30; D might be TRBD2 (6 bases). V was pared by 2 bases and J by 9 bases, with 20 bases between. Germline CDR1 and CDR2: GTSNPN and SVGIG (reference sequence). The CDR3 has 15 amino acids. The chain's CDR3 is CAWSTGQGLLGEQFF. CDR3 sequence (DNA): TGTGCCTGGAGTACTGGCCAGGGACTTTTGGGTGAGCAGTTCTTC.

The rearrangement uses TRBV3-1 (or the pseudogene TRBV3-2) and TRBJ1-2; unclear D gene. Trimming removed 0 bases from V and 7 bases from J, with 18 bases in between. There are 16 residues in the CDR3. From germline, CDR1 is LGHDT and CDR2 YNNKEL (reference sequence). CDR3 DNA: TGTGCCAGCAGCCAAGAGTTTGCGGAGAGCATGGGTGGCTACACCTTC. Translating it yields CASSQEFAESMGGYTF.